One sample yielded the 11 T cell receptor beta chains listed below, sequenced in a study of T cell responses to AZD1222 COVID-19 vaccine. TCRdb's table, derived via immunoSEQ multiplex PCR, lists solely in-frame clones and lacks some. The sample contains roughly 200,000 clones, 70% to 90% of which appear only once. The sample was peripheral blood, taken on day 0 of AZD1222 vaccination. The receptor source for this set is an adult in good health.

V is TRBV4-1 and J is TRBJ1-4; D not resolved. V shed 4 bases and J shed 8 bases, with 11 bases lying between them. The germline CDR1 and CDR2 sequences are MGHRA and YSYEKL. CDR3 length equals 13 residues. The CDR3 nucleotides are TGCGCCAGCAGCCGGTCCTTGGACGAAAAACTGTTTTTT. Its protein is CASSRSLDEKLFF.

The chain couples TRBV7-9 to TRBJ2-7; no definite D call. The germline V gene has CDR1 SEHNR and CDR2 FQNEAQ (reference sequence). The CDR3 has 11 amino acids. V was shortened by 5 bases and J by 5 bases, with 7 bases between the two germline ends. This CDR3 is CASSPLDEQYF. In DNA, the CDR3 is TGTGCCAGCAGCCCGTTGGACGAGCAGTACTTC.

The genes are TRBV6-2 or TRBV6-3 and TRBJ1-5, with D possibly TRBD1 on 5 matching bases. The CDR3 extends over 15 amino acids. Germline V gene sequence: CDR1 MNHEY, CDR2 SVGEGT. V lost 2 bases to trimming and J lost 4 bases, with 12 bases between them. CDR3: CASSYVAGRNQPQHF. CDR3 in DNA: TGTGCCAGCAGTTACGTGGCAGGGCGAAATCAGCCCCAGCATTTT.

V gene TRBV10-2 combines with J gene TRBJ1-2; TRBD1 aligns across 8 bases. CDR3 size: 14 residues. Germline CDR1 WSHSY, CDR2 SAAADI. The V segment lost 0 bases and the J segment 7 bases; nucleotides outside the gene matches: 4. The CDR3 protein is CASSESDRAGGYTF. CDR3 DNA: TGCGCCAGCAGTGAGTCGGACAGGGCGGGTGGCTACACCTTC.

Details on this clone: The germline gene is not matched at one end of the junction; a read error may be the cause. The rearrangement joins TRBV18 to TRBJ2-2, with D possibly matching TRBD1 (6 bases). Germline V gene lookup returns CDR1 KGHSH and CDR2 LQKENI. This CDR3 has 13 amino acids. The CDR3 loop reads CASSPQGSGELFF. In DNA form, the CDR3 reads TGTGCCAGCTCGCCACAGGGTAGCGGGGAGCTGTTTTTT.

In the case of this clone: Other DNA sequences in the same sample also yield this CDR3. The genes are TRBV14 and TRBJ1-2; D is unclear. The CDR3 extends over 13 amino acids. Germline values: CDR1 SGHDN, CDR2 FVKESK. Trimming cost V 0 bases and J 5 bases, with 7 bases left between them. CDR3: CASSQDYSYGYTF. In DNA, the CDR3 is TGTGCCAGCAGCCAAGATTACAGTTATGGCTACACCTTC.

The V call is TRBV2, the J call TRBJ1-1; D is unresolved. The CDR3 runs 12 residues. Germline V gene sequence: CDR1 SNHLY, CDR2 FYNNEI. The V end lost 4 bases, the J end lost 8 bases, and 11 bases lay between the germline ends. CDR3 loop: CASSVSGAEAFF. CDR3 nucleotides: TGTGCCAGCAGTGTTAGCGGTGCGGAAGCTTTCTTT.

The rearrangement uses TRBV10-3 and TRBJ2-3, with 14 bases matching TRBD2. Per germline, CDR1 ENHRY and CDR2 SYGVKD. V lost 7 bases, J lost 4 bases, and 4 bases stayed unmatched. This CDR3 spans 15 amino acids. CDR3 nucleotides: TGTGCCATCAAGACGGGACTAGCGGGGGCAGATACGCAGTATTTT. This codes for CAIKTGLAGADTQYF.

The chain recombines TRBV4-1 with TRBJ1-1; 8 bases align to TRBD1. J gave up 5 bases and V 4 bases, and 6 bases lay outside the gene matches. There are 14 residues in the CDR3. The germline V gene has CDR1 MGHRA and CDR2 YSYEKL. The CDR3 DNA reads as TGCGCCAGCAGCCCGAGGACAGGGCAAACTGAAGCTTTCTTT. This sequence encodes CASSPRTGQTEAFF.

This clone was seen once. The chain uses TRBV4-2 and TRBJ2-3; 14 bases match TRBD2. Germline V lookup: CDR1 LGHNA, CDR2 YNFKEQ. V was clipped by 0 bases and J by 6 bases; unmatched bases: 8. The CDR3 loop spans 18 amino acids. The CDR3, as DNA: TGTGCCAGCAGCCAAGATGTTGGGACTAGCGGGAGTAGCGATACGCAGTATTTT. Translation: CASSQDVGTSGSSDTQYF.

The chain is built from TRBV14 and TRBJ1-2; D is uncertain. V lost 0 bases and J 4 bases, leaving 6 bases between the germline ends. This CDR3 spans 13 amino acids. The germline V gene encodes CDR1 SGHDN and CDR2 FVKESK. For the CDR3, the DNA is TGTGCCAGCAGCCAAGAAAACACCTATGGCTACACCTTC. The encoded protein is CASSQENTYGYTF.